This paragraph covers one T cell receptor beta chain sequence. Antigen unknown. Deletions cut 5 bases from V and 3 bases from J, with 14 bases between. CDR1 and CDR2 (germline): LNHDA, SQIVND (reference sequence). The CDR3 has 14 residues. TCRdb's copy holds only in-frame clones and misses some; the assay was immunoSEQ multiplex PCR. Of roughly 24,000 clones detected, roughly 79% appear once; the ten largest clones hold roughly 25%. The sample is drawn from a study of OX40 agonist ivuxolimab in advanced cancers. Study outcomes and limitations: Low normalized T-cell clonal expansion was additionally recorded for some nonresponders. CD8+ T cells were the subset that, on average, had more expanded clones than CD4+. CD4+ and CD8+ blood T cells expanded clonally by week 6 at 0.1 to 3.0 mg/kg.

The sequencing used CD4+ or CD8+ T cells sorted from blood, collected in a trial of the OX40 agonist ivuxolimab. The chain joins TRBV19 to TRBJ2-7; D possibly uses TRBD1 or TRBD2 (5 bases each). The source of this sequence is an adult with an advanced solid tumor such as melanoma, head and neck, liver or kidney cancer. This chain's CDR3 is CASSHFGAIYEQYF. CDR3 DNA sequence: TGTGCCAGTAGTCATTTCGGGGCCATCTACGAGCAGTACTTC.